The clone carrying this TCR beta chain has ten or more counts. This sample stems from a study of regulatory T cells in long-lasting Graves disease. Time point meaning: newly diagnosed GD, antithyroid drugs for less than 3 months. Isolated PBMC RNA provided the starting material for the TCR library. Per American Thyroid Association guidelines, Graves' disease was diagnosed. The CDR3 is 13 amino acids. J was trimmed by 7 bases and V by 3 bases; bases with no gene match: 4. The authors built TCR beta libraries using iRepertoire HTBI primers and Arm-PCR of CDR3 regions. Via MiXCR, TCRdb re-called the multiplex PCR reads, giving one row per CDR3 protein. The repertoire holds roughly 410,000 distinct CDR3 sequences, with approximately 15% as singletons. The sample was also reused in another study, on T cells in Graves' hyperthyroidism and ophthalmopathy. That work states: Ophthalmopathy prediction by the model preceded onset by a median roughly 6 months.

V usage is TRBV12-3 or TRBV12-4 and J usage is TRBJ2-7; 9 nucleotides agree with TRBD2. The receptor was derived from a woman aged 40-49 years with Graves disease. Sequencing was performed on peripheral blood mononuclear cells (PBMCs), taken at new diagnosis, from a patient treated with antithyroid drugs. CDR3 sequence reads: CASSFVAGVEQYF. CDR3 nucleotide sequence: TGTGCCAGCAGTTTTGTAGCGGGAGTTGAGCAGTACTTC.